A single sample is the source of the 11 T cell receptor beta chains below, sequenced in a study of CD8 T cells in ankylosing spondylitis. Notes on the study in general: What seemed typical of ankylosing spondylitis blood was a TCR beta motif built from under 10 highly homologous variants.

TCRdb redid the calling of the 5' RACE reads with MiXCR, one entry per CDR3 protein. The sample lists about 420,000 distinct CDR3 sequences; around 22% were seen once. These receptors have no identified antigens. Sequencing was carried out using blood, either unsorted or a sorted T cell fraction (not recorded which). The source is a male donor with ankylosing spondylitis.

The rearrangement uses TRBV27 and TRBJ1-1; D perhaps matches TRBD1 (5 bases). The CDR3 consists of 15 residues. Between the trimmed V and J ends, which lost 0 bases and 7 bases, there was a span of 15 bases. Germline V CDR1 and CDR2: MNHEY, SMNVEV (reference sequence). CDR3 DNA sequence: TGTGCCAGCAGTTTATCATCCGGGCTGGGGCGTGAAGCTTTCTTT. Protein sequence: CASSLSSGLGREAFF.

This clonotype was seen repeatedly, ten times or more. The chain combines TRBV28 with TRBJ2-1, with 16 bases that match TRBD2. CDR1 MDHEN and CDR2 SYDVKM come from the germline V gene. The CDR3 is 17 residues long. Trimming took 4 bases from V and 10 from J; bases not matched to a gene: 10. The CDR3: CASSSPFGTSGRGEQFF. CDR3 coding DNA: TGTGCCAGCAGTTCGCCGTTCGGGACTAGCGGGAGGGGCGAGCAGTTCTTC.

The chain has TRBV27 and TRBJ2-1; the match to TRBD2 covers 8 bases. With 5 bases clipped from V and 11 bases from J, the junction kept 14 bases outside the gene matches. Per germline, CDR1 MNHEY and CDR2 SMNVEV (reference sequence). The CDR3 loop spans 15 amino acids. The CDR3 spells CASSATGLVYSQQFF. In nucleotides, the CDR3 is TGTGCCAGCAGTGCCACGGGACTAGTCTATTCCCAGCAGTTCTTC.

This rearrangement joins TRBV29-1 to TRBJ2-1; 9 positions agree with TRBD2. CDR1 and CDR2 (germline): SQVTM, ANQGSEA. The CDR3 covers 16 residues. The V segment lost 7 bases and the J segment 9 bases; nucleotides outside the gene matches: 19. This chain's CDR3 is CSGGPVAAGGPGEQFF. The CDR3 region has the DNA TGCAGCGGGGGCCCTGTTGCGGCGGGAGGGCCGGGTGAGCAGTTCTTC.

There are a few counts of this clonotype. The chain employs TRBV5-1 and TRBJ2-1; 8 bases map to TRBD1. The CDR3 covers 14 residues. J lost 10 bases, V lost 4 bases, and 10 bases had no gene match. Germline V CDR1 and CDR2: SGHRS, YFSETQ. Written as DNA, the CDR3 is TGCGCCAGCAGCCTTCTCGACAGGGGCCGAGAGCAGTTCTTC. It codes for CASSLLDRGREQFF.

V and J are TRBV30 and TRBJ2-2; the D gene is possibly TRBD1 (6 bases). The germline V gene encodes CDR1 GTSNPN and CDR2 SVGIG (reference sequence). The CDR3 length is 15 residues. Trimming left V 1 base short and J 0 bases short, with 9 bases between. CDR3: CAWSEDSANTGELFF. The DNA of the CDR3 is TGTGCCTGGAGTGAGGACAGCGCGAACACCGGGGAGCTGTTTTTT.

The CDR3 region is CASSAQYSYNEQFF. The CDR3 DNA reads TGTGCCAGCAGTGCACAGTACTCCTACAATGAGCAGTTCTTC. This chain joins TRBV25-1 and TRBJ2-1; no clear D gene. CDR1 and CDR2 (germline): MGHDK, SYGVNS. This CDR3 contains 14 residues. Trimming took off 4 bases at V and 0 bases at J, with 7 bases between the two ends.

The CDR3 DNA sequence: TGCAGTGCTAGAGATACTGGGGCTAGTAACTACGAGCAGTACTTC. It translates to CSARDTGASNYEQYF. The gene calls are TRBV20-1 and TRBJ2-7; a possible D gene is TRBD1 (5 bases). The CDR3 is 15 amino acids. The ends were cut back, 0 bases at V and 3 bases at J, with 15 bases in the middle. Germline lookup yields CDR1 DFQATT and CDR2 SNEGSKA (reference sequence).

The V gene is TRBV4-2, the J gene TRBJ1-5, with a weak D call TRBD1 (6 bases). V lost 1 base, J lost 3 bases, and 13 bases lay in between. CDR1 is LGHNA and CDR2 is YNFKEQ in the germline V gene. CDR3 length: 16 residues. This CDR3 reads CASSQGTDFSNQPQHF. The CDR3 DNA follows: TGTGCCAGCAGCCAAGGGACAGATTTTTCCAATCAGCCCCAGCATTTT.

This clonotype occurred a few times. The rearrangement uses TRBV4-1 and TRBJ2-3, with D uncertain. CDR1 is MGHRA and CDR2 is YSYEKL in the germline V gene. The CDR3 totals 15 residues. Between the trimmed V and J ends, which lost 4 bases and 1 base, there was a span of 12 bases. The CDR3 loop is CASSLVGLRTDTQYF. CDR3 DNA: TGCGCCAGCAGCCTTGTCGGGCTACGCACAGATACGCAGTATTTT.

The chain uses TRBV28 and TRBJ2-2; D gene unclear. The CDR3 loop spans 13 amino acids. CDR1 is MDHEN, CDR2 SYDVKM, per germline. The germline V and J ends were trimmed by 3 bases and 2 bases, with 4 bases remaining between them. This CDR3 is CASSFHNTGELFF. CDR3 DNA: TGTGCCAGCAGTTTCCATAACACCGGGGAGCTGTTTTTT.